The 9 T cell receptor beta chains below come from one sample, sequenced in a study of T cells in Graves' hyperthyroidism and ophthalmopathy. Amplified TCR beta CDR3 regions came from RNA transcripts. With the HTBI primer set, the TCR CDR3 went through a first round of RT-PCR. Each CDR3 protein gets one entry after TCRdb re-called the multiplex PCR reads with MiXCR. The sample includes 700,000 or so distinct CDR3 sequences, 13% to 15% of them seen just once. The sequenced sample was blood. These receptors came from a woman in her forties or fifties with Graves' ophthalmopathy.

This clonotype was found a few times. The chain has TRBV6-1 and TRBJ2-1, with 8 nucleotides matching TRBD1. There are 17 residues in the CDR3. Germline CDR1 and CDR2: MNHNS and SASEGT. The ends lost 5 bases at V and 2 bases at J; junction bases unmatched: 11. This CDR3 is CASSYTTGTGTYNEQFF. The CDR3 region has the DNA TGTGCCAGCAGTTATACGACCGGGACAGGAACCTACAATGAGCAGTTCTTC.

This clonotype occurred many times. The rearrangement uses TRBV5-1 and TRBJ1-1; D gene uncertain. This CDR3 contains 13 residues. Germline CDR1 is SGHRS and CDR2 is YFSETQ. V was clipped by 3 bases and J by 5 bases, with 11 bases between them. The CDR3 loop reads CASSSIGVTEAFF. The CDR3 DNA sequence: TGCGCCAGCAGCTCAATTGGGGTTACTGAAGCTTTCTTT.

This clonotype was detected many times. The chain links TRBV6-1 to TRBJ2-1; 14 bases match TRBD2. This CDR3 has 16 amino acids. The V segment lost 1 base and the J segment 10 bases; nucleotides outside the gene matches: 6. Germline-derived CDR1 and CDR2 are MNHNS and SASEGT. CDR3 coding DNA: TGTGCCAGCAGTGAAGAGACTAGCGGGAGGGTTTGGGAGCAGTTCTTC. It specifies CASSEETSGRVWEQFF.

This clonotype occurred a few times. V usage is TRBV4-2 and J usage is TRBJ2-7, with 9 bases identical to TRBD1. Trimming cost V 4 bases and J 2 bases; bases outside gene matches: 15. The germline gives CDR1 LGHNA, CDR2 YNFKEQ. The CDR3 is made up of 18 amino acids. The CDR3 here is CASSLQGASLAETYEQYF. The DNA of the CDR3 is TGTGCCAGCAGCCTACAGGGGGCAAGTCTAGCGGAAACCTACGAGCAGTACTTC.

The chain combines TRBV30 with TRBJ2-5, with no clear D. CDR1 and CDR2 from the germline V gene are GTSNPN and SVGIG (reference sequence). This CDR3 region has 11 residues. The V end lost 0 bases, the J end lost 4 bases, and 3 bases lay between the germline ends. The CDR3 loop is CAWSVTETQYF. The CDR3 DNA reads as TGTGCCTGGAGTGTGACAGAGACCCAGTACTTC. The complete variable domain, with remaining parts taken from reference TRBV30 and TRBJ2-5, reads SQTIHQWPATLVQPVGSPLSLECTVEGTSNPNLYWYRQAAGRGLQLLFYSVGIGQISSEVPQNLSASRPQDRQFILSSKKLLLSDSGFYLCAWSVTETQYFGPGTRLLVL.

In this sample, this clonotype turned up many times. The rearrangement links TRBV6-1 to TRBJ1-5; D unclear. The CDR3 is 14 amino acids. Germline V gives CDR1 MNHNS, CDR2 SASEGT. V gave up 8 bases and J gave up 2 bases, with 13 bases separating them. CDR3 in DNA: TGTGCCAGCTCCTCCTCGGGTGGCAATCAGCCCCAGCATTTT. Translated: CASSSSGGNQPQHF.

This clonotype was observed a few times. One end of the junction is discordant with germline, which a read error may explain. The CDR3 loop is CASSFGGRSRNSPLHF. The CDR3 nucleotides read TGTGCCAGCAGTTTTGGGGGGCGAAGTCGGAATTCTCCCCTCCACTTT. The rearrangement uses TRBV27 and TRBJ1-6; the D gene is possibly TRBD1 (6 bases). Germline V gene lookup returns CDR1 MNHEY and CDR2 SMNVEV (reference sequence). The CDR3 length is 16 residues.

This clonotype was picked up many times. This sequence joins TRBV10-3 and TRBJ2-2; D is undetermined. Germline V lookup: CDR1 ENHRY, CDR2 SYGVKD. The CDR3 covers 14 residues. The V end was cut by 6 bases, the J end by 0 bases, with 8 bases between. The CDR3 DNA reads TGTGCCATCAGCATGGGAACGAACACCGGGGAGCTGTTTTTT. Protein: CAISMGTNTGELFF.

Comment on this clonotype: The junction differs from germline at one of its ends, possibly a read error. The chain couples TRBV28 to TRBJ1-3, with D unresolved. CDR3 length: 13 residues. The V gene's germline CDR1 is MDHEN and CDR2 SYDVKM. The CDR3 reads CATDKGSRNTIYF. The CDR3 DNA follows: TGTGCCACCGATAAAGGCTCTAGAAACACCATATATTTT.